The present entry profiles one T cell receptor beta chain with its context. The assay was immunoSEQ multiplex PCR, and TCRdb's table has in-frame clones only and misses some. The sample consists of around 560,000 clones, around 95% of them appearing once. This specimen comes from a study of shared clonotypes between healthy human individuals. As defined, naive CD8 cells were CD45RO-negative and positively selected for CCR7, with terminally differentiated effector memory CD45RA+ cells excluded. The CDR3 is made up of 17 amino acids. The chain has TRBV12-2 and TRBJ2-5; no DNA check was done on the table's D call, TRBD2. TRBV12-2 is a pseudogene locus. This TCR came from a woman in her 30s in good health. The source material was naive CD8+ T cells sorted from blood. CDR3 loop: CASRLALGGNWAETQYF. Written as DNA, the CDR3 is TGTGCAAGTCGCTTAGCGCTTGGGGGGAATTGGGCTGAGACCCAGTACTTC.